This T cell receptor beta chain was sequenced in a study of T cells in Graves' hyperthyroidism and ophthalmopathy (dated by TCRdb to the late 2010s). Some background on the complete study: Peripheral blood was sampled at the time of initial diagnosis, prior to any treatment. The roughly 100 discovery patients were randomly split 7:3 into training and test sets. Prospective prediction of ophthalmopathy was tested in an independent validation cohort of fewer than 20 hyperthyroidism patients and some 17 patients who later progressed to ophthalmopathy. The paper describes TCR Vbeta CDR3 sequencing of 140 or so peripheral blood samples, made up of some 40 ophthalmopathy patients, some 80 hyperthyroidism patients and some 17 progressor patients. Thyroid tissue and blood T-cell repertoires from about six Graves' hyperthyroidism patients were also compared in the study. After blood sampling, hyperthyroidism patients were treated with methimazole at a starting dose of 30 mg daily, and ophthalmopathy patients were treated with high-dose intravenous methylprednisolone. TCR V-J signatures able to tell the groups apart were searched for in a discovery cohort of around 95 patients, of whom over 40 had Graves' ophthalmopathy and under 65 had stable Graves' hyperthyroidism.

The TCR beta CDR3 regions were amplified from RNA transcripts. The TCR CDR3 was subjected to a first round of RT-PCR using the HTBI primer set and the Qiagen OneStep RT-PCR kit. The libraries were constructed in a second round of multiplex PCR and then size-selected and purified. Paired-end sequencing of the libraries was performed with 100 bp reads on an Illumina HiSeq2000. The published analysis was carried out like this. SOAPnuke was used to process the raw data, removing reads that contained adapters or uncalled bases, had a mean Phred below 15, or lacked an exact match to the constant primer or identifier. High-quality paired reads were merged with COPE v1.2.5, and unique nucleotide sequences were defined as clonotypes. MiTCR v1.1 was used to align clonotypes to the IMGT TRBV, TRBD and TRBJ reference segments. The analysis included only V-J combinations with a frequency above 0.0001, which together covered approximately 99% of the repertoires. A TCS score was defined as the ratio of F50 (clonal expansion) to E x V (chaos), with BLOSUM62-based TCRdist applied between CDR3 peptides within each V-J. Welch's t-statistics and random forest reduced several hundred V-J features to roughly 13, which were used in a naive Bayes classifier (R e1071). TCRdb trimmed public reads at Q25 via fastp, called clones via MiXCR and kept in-frame beta chains. When rows share a CDR3 protein, they turn into one entry using the most common DNA and genes. None of the V and J calls come from the authors' own analysis; TCRdb made them. A total of under 350,000 distinct CDR3 sequences appear in this sample, approximately 18% of them only once. The ten biggest clones cover 45% to 55% of the sample.

Stable Graves' hyperthyroidism was defined as the absence of progression to ophthalmopathy over 18 months of follow-up. Hyperthyroidism patients were newly diagnosed, had a disease duration of under 2 months, and were aged 18 to 65 years. Patients with uncontrolled infections, other autoimmune diseases, pregnancy or lactation were excluded. Clinical symptoms, serum thyroxine and TRAb, thyroid ultrasound, and orbital computed tomography formed the basis for the diagnoses. PBMCs were separated from 8 to 10 ml of fresh peripheral blood using Ficoll-Paque density gradient centrifugation. Total RNA was extracted with Trizol reagent, and quality was checked on an Agilent 2100 Bioanalyzer. Summary of the overall study and its limitations: A 13 V-J signature model separated ophthalmopathy from stable hyperthyroidism, with about 88% sensitivity and around 84% specificity in cross-validation and 80%/75% in testing. No statistical method was used to fix the sample size in advance, and group allocation was not hidden from the investigators. In validation, progression to ophthalmopathy was predicted by the model with 70.59% sensitivity and roughly 76% specificity, a median of 6.5 months before onset. Most expanded thyroid clonotypes (frequency above 0.001) were also detected in blood, suggesting blood repertoires may reflect thyroid immune responses.

The CDR3 runs 13 amino acids, cysteine and phenylalanine included. The CDR3 DNA has 39 bases and is translated from base 1. Deletion took 2 bases off V and 2 bases off J, with a span of 7 bases between the germline ends. According to the germline V gene, CDR1 reads KGHSH and CDR2 reads LQKENI. Many counts were recorded for this clonotype. Its antigen specificity is not known. It has no much larger one-base neighbor in the sample; base qualities were not kept. Sequencing was done on a sample of blood. This receptor was obtained from a woman in her fifties or sixties with Graves' hyperthyroidism. The sequence joins TRBV18 to TRBJ2-7; no D segment can be confidently identified. CDR3 sequence: CASSPFQTYEQYF. The bases are TGTGCCAGCTCACCATTCCAAACCTACGAGCAGTACTTC.